The 9 T cell receptor beta chains reported below all come from one sample, sequenced in a study of T and B cells in COVID-19 patients. Blood genomic DNA input for TRB amplification was 250-500 ng. TRB rearrangements were amplified by multiplex PCR with BIOMED2 TRB-A/B primers. Via MiXCR, TCRdb re-called the multiplex PCR reads, giving one row per CDR3 protein. The table shows approximately 11,000 distinct CDR3 sequences, with 30% to 35% occurring only once. Sequenced: blood. These receptors all come from a human donor with active COVID-19.

This rearrangement joins TRBV19 to TRBJ1-1; 7 bases match TRBD1. Trimming cost V 3 bases and J 0 bases; bases outside gene matches: 7. This CDR3 is built from 16 residues. Germline lookup yields CDR1 LNHDA and CDR2 SQIVND (reference sequence). CDR3 sequence (DNA): TGTGCCAGTAGTATCTTCAGGGGGGCCATGAACACTGAAGCTTTCTTT. Amino acid sequence: CASSIFRGAMNTEAFF.

This clonotype has only one observation. One base away lies a much larger clone, so this may be a sequencing read error. The rearrangement uses TRBV19 and TRBJ2-1, with 8 bases identical to TRBD1. The CDR3 is made up of 14 amino acids. Germline CDR1 LNHDA, CDR2 SQIVND (reference sequence). CDR3 amino acids: CASSFDRGYNDQFF. The CDR3 DNA follows: TGTGCCAGTAGTTTTGACAGGGGCTACAATGATCAGTTCTTC.

This clonotype is medium-sized within its sample. This chain links TRBV6-1 with TRBJ2-3; 7 nucleotides agree with TRBD1. V dropped 5 bases and J dropped 3; count of bases not matched to a gene: 8. CDR3 size: 15 residues. CDR1 MNHNS and CDR2 SASEGT come from the germline V gene. The CDR3 bases are TGTGCCAGCAGTATTGACAGGGTGGTAACAGATACGCAGTATTTT. Translation: CASSIDRVVTDTQYF.

This clonotype is medium-sized by share. The rearrangement uses TRBV12-3 or TRBV12-4 and TRBJ2-1, with 8 bases that match TRBD2. The CDR3 length is 15 residues. V dropped 3 bases and J dropped 15; count of bases not matched to a gene: 16. The CDR3 DNA is TGTGCCAGCAGTTTGATGGTAGCGGGGCGTGGGGTTGCGTTCTTC. This translates into CASSLMVAGRGVAFF.

The chain is built from TRBV4-3 and TRBJ2-6; D not resolved. The CDR3 totals 15 residues. Per the germline V gene, CDR1 is LGHNA and CDR2 is YSLEER. V lost 2 bases, J lost 1 base, and 6 bases lay in between. CDR3 in DNA: TGCGCCAGCAGCCAACAAAGTTCTGGGGCCAACGTCCTGACTTTC. It is translated as CASSQQSSGANVLTF.

CDR3 loop: CASRSPGGGPNYGYTF. The CDR3 coding sequence is TGTGCCAGCAGATCCCCCGGTGGGGGTCCTAACTATGGCTACACCTTC. This chain links TRBV28 with TRBJ1-2; weak D call: TRBD1 (5 bases). The V end was cut by 6 bases, the J end by 0 bases, with 17 bases between. There are 16 residues in the CDR3. The germline V gene encodes CDR1 MDHEN and CDR2 SYDVKM.

This clonotype is medium-sized (0.01 to 0.1%) by share. The rearrangement uses TRBV15 and TRBJ2-3; no firm D call. From germline, CDR1 is LNHNV and CDR2 YYDKDF (reference sequence). The CDR3 runs to 12 residues. Trimming left V 1 base short and J 8 bases short, with 7 bases between. CDR3 sequence reads: CATSRGSSTQYF. CDR3 in DNA: TGTGCCACCAGCAGAGGGAGCAGTACGCAGTATTTT. The variable domain in full, with the rest retrieved from reference TRBV15 and TRBJ2-3, is DAMVIQNPRYQVTQFGKPVTLSCSQTLNHNVMYWYQQKSSQAPKLLFHYYDKDFNNEADTPDNFQSRRPNTSFCFLDIRSPGLGDTAMYLCATSRGSSTQYFGPGTRLTVL.

The gene calls are TRBV5-1 and TRBJ2-5, with D unclear. CDR1 and CDR2 (germline): SGHRS, YFSETQ. This CDR3 has 13 residues. Trimming took off 0 bases at V and 4 bases at J, with 7 bases between the two ends. The CDR3 bases are TGCGCCAGCAGCTTGGGGGGTGGAGAGACCCAGTACTTC. The encoded protein is CASSLGGGETQYF.

J is TRBJ1-3 and V is TRBV11-1; maybe TRBD1 (6 bases). V shed 5 bases and J shed 3 bases, with 14 bases lying between them. This CDR3 is built from 15 residues. Germline values: CDR1 SGHAT, CDR2 FQDESV (reference sequence). CDR3 region: CASSPPGGSGNTIYF. The CDR3 coding sequence is TGTGCCAGCAGCCCCCCCGGGGGCAGTGGAAACACCATATATTTT. Looking up the rest from reference TRBV11-1 and TRBJ1-3 gives the full variable domain: EAEVAQSPRYKITEKSQAVAFWCDPISGHATLYWYRQILGQGPELLVQFQDESVVDDSQLPKDRFSAERLKGVDSTLKIQPAELGDSAMYLCASSPPGGSGNTIYFGEGSWLTVV.